This T cell receptor beta chain originates from a study of vaccination effects on CD4 cells after COVID-19. As for the study in general: ViraFEST expansion of antigen-specific CD4+ T cells with viral peptide pools preceded sequencing. Study-wide points: In vaccinees who were healthy, merely 1 out of 255 vaccine-induced clones cross-reacted with common cold coronaviruses.

Trimming removed 3 bases at V and 4 bases at J, with 9 bases between. Germline CDR1 PRHDT, CDR2 FYEKMQ (reference sequence). The CDR3 has 13 residues. The method was immunoSEQ multiplex PCR; TCRdb's version includes in-frame clones alone and lacks a portion of them. The top ten clones hold 2% to 2.5% of a sample with around 66,000 clones, around two thirds of them seen once. Cultured cells yielded isolated CD4+ T cells after around 9 days. Two-dose BNT162b2 or mRNA-1273 vaccination was given to participants. A remark on this clone: Antigen specificity is unknown.

The V and J genes are TRBV13 and TRBJ1-1, with D possibly matching TRBD1 (6 bases). The sequencing used CD4+ T cells from PBMCs cultured without peptide, collected after COVID-19 vaccination. The receptor was isolated from a human donor who received a COVID-19 vaccine. Written as DNA, the CDR3 is TGTGCCAGCAGCTTCACAGGGTCCACTGAAGCTTTCTTT. Residues: CASSFTGSTEAFF.